One sample yielded the 14 T cell receptor beta chains listed below, sequenced in a study of T cell responses to AZD1222 COVID-19 vaccine. Clones were sequenced by immunoSEQ multiplex PCR, and TCRdb holds only the in-frame ones, with some missing. The sample includes about 190,000 clones, approximately 91% of them seen just once. Specimen: peripheral blood, collected on day 0 of AZD1222 vaccination. The receptor source for this set is an adult in good health.

The rearrangement links TRBV19 to TRBJ1-5, with TRBD1 matching over 9 bases. The V gene end was trimmed by 2 bases and the J gene end by 2 bases; junction bases not matched to a gene: 7. Germline assignment: CDR1 LNHDA and CDR2 SQIVND (reference sequence). There are 17 residues in the CDR3. The CDR3 nucleotides are TGTGCCAGTAGTATATTGGGACAGGGTCGGGGCAATCAGCCCCAGCATTTT. It codes for CASSILGQGRGNQPQHF.

V gene TRBV7-3 combines with J gene TRBJ2-5, with D tentatively TRBD1 (6 bases). CDR3 length: 15 amino acids. CDR1 is SGHTA and CDR2 is FQGTGA in the germline V gene. Trimming pared 6 bases from V and 2 bases from J, leaving 16 bases between. CDR3 in amino acids: CASSYRGHIQETQYF. The CDR3 nucleotides are TGTGCCAGCAGTTATAGGGGACACATACAAGAGACCCAGTACTTC.

The rearrangement joins TRBV7-3 to TRBJ1-1; possibly TRBD1 for D (6 bases). The V end lost 3 bases, the J end lost 3 bases, and 17 bases lay between the germline ends. Germline CDR1 and CDR2: SGHTA and FQGTGA. The CDR3 has 16 amino acids. In DNA form, the CDR3 reads TGTGCCAGCAGCTTTAACCCGACAGGTGGAGACACTGAAGCTTTCTTT. It specifies CASSFNPTGGDTEAFF.

The chain carries TRBV9 and TRBJ2-3; 10 bases align to TRBD2. The germline gives CDR1 SGDLS, CDR2 YYNGEE. The CDR3 is 16 residues long. V shed 6 bases, J shed 2 bases, and the junction held 9 bases outside the gene matches. The CDR3 reads CASNRFGLAATDTQYF. The CDR3 nucleotides read TGTGCCAGCAACCGTTTTGGACTAGCGGCCACAGATACGCAGTATTTT.

V and J are TRBV7-9 and TRBJ1-4; D remains ambiguous. Germline lookup yields CDR1 SEHNR and CDR2 FQNEAQ (reference sequence). V was trimmed by 5 bases and J by 11 bases, leaving 9 bases between them. The CDR3 covers 11 residues. CDR3 DNA sequence: TGTGCCAGCAGCCGACCCCCCAAACTGTTTTTT. It codes for CASSRPPKLFF.

The chain joins TRBV24-1 to TRBJ1-3, with 9 bases that match TRBD1. Germline CDR1 reads KGHDR; CDR2 reads SFDVKD. The CDR3 sequence is 15 residues long. V lost 6 bases, J lost 12 bases, and 14 bases stayed unmatched. This CDR3 is CATSKTRTGVYIIYF. The CDR3 bases are TGTGCCACCAGTAAAACAAGGACAGGGGTATACATCATATATTTT.

The rearrangement links TRBV12-3 or TRBV12-4 to TRBJ1-3; D is undetermined. This CDR3 has 13 residues. Trimming cost V 1 base and J 1 base, with 2 bases left between them. The CDR3 DNA sequence: TGTGCCAGCAGTTTAGAATCTGGAAACACCATATATTTT. Protein: CASSLESGNTIYF.

This clone has just one count. The rearrangement uses TRBV19 and TRBJ1-1, with 8 bases lining up with TRBD1. V was clipped by 1 base and J by 6 bases; unmatched bases: 7. This CDR3 has 15 amino acids. Per germline, CDR1 LNHDA and CDR2 SQIVND (reference sequence). CDR3 region: CASSIVTGGSAEAFF. In DNA, the CDR3 is TGTGCCAGTAGTATAGTAACAGGGGGTTCCGCTGAAGCTTTCTTT. Filled out from reference TRBV19 and TRBJ1-1, the complete variable domain reads DGGITQSPKYLFRKEGQNVTLSCEQNLNHDAMYWYRQDPGQGLRLIYYSQIVNDFQKGDIAEGYSVSREKKESFPLTVTSAQKNPTAFYLCASSIVTGGSAEAFFGQGTRLTVV.

The chain is built from TRBV29-1 and TRBJ2-5; 8 bases are a match to TRBD1. V was pared by 2 bases and J by 5 bases, with 7 bases of the junction left unmatched. The CDR3 length is 14 residues. CDR1 is SQVTM and CDR2 is ANQGSEA in the germline V gene. The CDR3 sequence is CSVEIGTGWETQYF. The DNA for the CDR3 is TGCAGCGTTGAAATAGGGACAGGTTGGGAGACCCAGTACTTC.

The chain is built from TRBV11-2 and TRBJ2-5; unclear D gene. The germline gives CDR1 SGHAT, CDR2 FQNNGV. The CDR3 loop spans 14 amino acids. Trimming took 1 base from V and 5 from J, leaving 11 bases between them. This CDR3 reads CASSLGASWETQYF. In DNA form, the CDR3 reads TGTGCCAGCAGCTTAGGAGCCAGTTGGGAGACCCAGTACTTC.

Remarks on this clone: Other nucleotide sequences from this sample produce the same CDR3. This CDR3 reads CASSPPSPYEQYF. The CDR3, as DNA: TGTGCCAGCTCACCCCCCTCCCCCTACGAGCAGTACTTC. The chain links TRBV18 to TRBJ2-7; D is ambiguous. This CDR3 is built from 13 residues. The germline V gene encodes CDR1 KGHSH and CDR2 LQKENI. The ends were cut back, 3 bases at V and 2 bases at J, with 8 bases in the middle.

The rearrangement uses TRBV19 and TRBJ2-5; D remains unclear. Germline V CDR1 and CDR2: LNHDA, SQIVND (reference sequence). V dropped 5 bases and J dropped 2 bases, with 6 bases sitting between them. This CDR3 spans 12 amino acids. The CDR3 sequence: CASSFGQETQYF. The CDR3 region has the DNA TGTGCCAGTAGTTTTGGGCAAGAGACCCAGTACTTC.

The chain carries TRBV9 and TRBJ2-5; 12 bases are shared with TRBD2. In germline, CDR1 is SGDLS, CDR2 YYNGEE. The V and J ends lost 3 bases and 3 bases, in that order; junction bases with no gene match: 9. The CDR3 is 17 residues long. The CDR3 DNA sequence: TGTGCCAGCAGCGCCCGACTAGCGGGAGTGGGGAAAGAGACCCAGTACTTC. It codes for CASSARLAGVGKETQYF.

The chain employs TRBV9 and TRBJ2-7; 7 bases fit TRBD1. Germline lookup yields CDR1 SGDLS and CDR2 YYNGEE. With 3 bases clipped from V and 2 bases from J, the junction kept 5 bases outside the gene matches. The CDR3 covers 14 residues. CDR3 residues: CASSASGQPYEQYF. CDR3 DNA sequence: TGTGCCAGCAGCGCTTCGGGACAGCCCTACGAGCAGTACTTC.